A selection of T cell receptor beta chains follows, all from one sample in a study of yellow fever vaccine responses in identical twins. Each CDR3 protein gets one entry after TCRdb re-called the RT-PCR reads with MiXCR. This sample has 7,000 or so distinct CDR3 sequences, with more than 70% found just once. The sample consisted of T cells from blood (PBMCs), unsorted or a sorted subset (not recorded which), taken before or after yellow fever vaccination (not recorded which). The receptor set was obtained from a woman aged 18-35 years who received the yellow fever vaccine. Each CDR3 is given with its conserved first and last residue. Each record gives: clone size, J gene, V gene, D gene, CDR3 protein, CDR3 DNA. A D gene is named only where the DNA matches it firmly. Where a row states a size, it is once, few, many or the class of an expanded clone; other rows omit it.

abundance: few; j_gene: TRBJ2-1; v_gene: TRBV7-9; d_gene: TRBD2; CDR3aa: CASSLTTSGSSYNEQFF; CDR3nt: TGTGCCAGCAGCTTAACTACTAGCGGGAGCTCCTACAATGAGCAGTTCTTC
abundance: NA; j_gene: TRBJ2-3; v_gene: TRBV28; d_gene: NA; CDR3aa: CASNPRTEDTQYF; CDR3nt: TGTGCCAGCAATCCCCGGACTGAAGATACGCAGTATTTT
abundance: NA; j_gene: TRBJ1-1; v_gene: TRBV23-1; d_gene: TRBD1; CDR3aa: CASIRTGGTEAFF; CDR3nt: TGCGCCAGCATCCGGACAGGGGGCACTGAAGCTTTCTTT
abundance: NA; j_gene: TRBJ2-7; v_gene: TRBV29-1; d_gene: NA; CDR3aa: CSVPGLVHYEQYF; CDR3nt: TGCAGCGTCCCGGGACTGGTACACTACGAGCAGTACTTC
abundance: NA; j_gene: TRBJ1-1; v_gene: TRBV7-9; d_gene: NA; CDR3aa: CASSHSGGGAFF; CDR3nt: TGTGCCAGCAGCCATTCTGGGGGGGGCGCTTTCTTT
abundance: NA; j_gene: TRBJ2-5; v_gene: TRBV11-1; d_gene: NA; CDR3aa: CASSFSWGETQYF; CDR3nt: TGTGCCAGCAGCTTCTCATGGGGAGAGACCCAGTACTTC
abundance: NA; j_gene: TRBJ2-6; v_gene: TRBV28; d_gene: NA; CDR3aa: CASSLPLGFLTF; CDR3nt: TGTGCCAGCAGTTTACCTCTGGGCTTCCTGACTTTC
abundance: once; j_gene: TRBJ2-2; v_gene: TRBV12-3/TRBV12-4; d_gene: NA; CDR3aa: CASSFSSGISGELFF; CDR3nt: TGTGCCAGCAGTTTTTCTTCGGGAATATCCGGGGAGCTGTTTTTT
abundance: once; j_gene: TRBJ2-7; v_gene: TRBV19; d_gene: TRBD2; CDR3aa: CASSTTSGVEQYF; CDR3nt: TGTGCCAGTAGTACAACTAGCGGGGTCGAGCAGTACTTC
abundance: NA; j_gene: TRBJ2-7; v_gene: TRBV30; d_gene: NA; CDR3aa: CACRRDLSYEQYF; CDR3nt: TGTGCCTGCCGACGGGACTTATCCTACGAGCAGTACTTC
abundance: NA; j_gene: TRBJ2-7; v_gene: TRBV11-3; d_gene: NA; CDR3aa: CASSLVTAWVQYF; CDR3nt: TGTGCCAGCAGCTTAGTCACAGCGTGGGTGCAGTACTTC
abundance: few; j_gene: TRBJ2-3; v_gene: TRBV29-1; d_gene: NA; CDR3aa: CSLGEGLQYF; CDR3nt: TGCAGCCTCGGTGAGGGGTTGCAGTATTTT
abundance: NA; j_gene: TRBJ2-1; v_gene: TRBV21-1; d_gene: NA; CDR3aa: CASSKGGQGNNEQFF; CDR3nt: TGTGCCAGCAGCAAAGGAGGACAGGGTAACAATGAGCAGTTCTTC
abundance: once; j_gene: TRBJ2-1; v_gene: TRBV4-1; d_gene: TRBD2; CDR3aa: CASSRGGIAGLGNEQFF; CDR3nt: TGCGCCAGCAGCCGGGGGGGGATAGCGGGGTTGGGCAATGAGCAGTTCTTC
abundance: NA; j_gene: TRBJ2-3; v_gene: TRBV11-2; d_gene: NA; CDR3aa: CASSLVPEVPTQYF; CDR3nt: TGTGCCAGCAGCTTAGTCCCTGAGGTCCCTACGCAGTATTTT
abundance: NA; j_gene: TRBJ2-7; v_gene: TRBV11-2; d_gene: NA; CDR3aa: CASSLVRPSTYEQYF; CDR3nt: TGTGCCAGCAGCTTAGTTCGGCCTTCTACCTACGAGCAGTACTTC
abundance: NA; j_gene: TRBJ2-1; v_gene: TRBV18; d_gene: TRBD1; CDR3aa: CASSRQGASYNEQFF; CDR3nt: TGTGCCAGCTCTCGACAGGGGGCATCCTACAATGAGCAGTTCTTC
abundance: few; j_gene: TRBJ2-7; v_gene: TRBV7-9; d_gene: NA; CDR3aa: CASSLREAGEQYF; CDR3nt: TGTGCCAGCAGCTTAAGGGAGGCGGGCGAGCAGTACTTC
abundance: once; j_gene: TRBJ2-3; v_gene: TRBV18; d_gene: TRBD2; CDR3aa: CASSPIASGGFTDTQYF; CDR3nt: TGTGCCAGCTCACCCATCGCTAGCGGGGGCTTCACAGATACGCAGTATTTT
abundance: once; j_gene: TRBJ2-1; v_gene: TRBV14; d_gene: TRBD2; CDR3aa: CASSKATSGRTEQFF; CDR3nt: TGTGCCAGCAGCAAAGCGACTAGCGGGAGGACTGAGCAGTTCTTC
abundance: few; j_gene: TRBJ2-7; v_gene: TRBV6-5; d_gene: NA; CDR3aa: CASSYRIAQGVYEQYF; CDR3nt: TGTGCCAGCAGTTATAGGATAGCACAGGGTGTCTACGAGCAGTACTTC
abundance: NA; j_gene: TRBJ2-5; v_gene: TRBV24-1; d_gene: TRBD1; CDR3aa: CATSDSRQGAETQYF; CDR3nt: TGTGCCACCAGTGATTCCAGACAGGGGGCAGAGACCCAGTACTTC
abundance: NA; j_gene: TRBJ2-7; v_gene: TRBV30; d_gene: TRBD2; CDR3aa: CAWAGRDHEQYF; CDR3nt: TGTGCCTGGGCCGGGAGGGACCACGAGCAGTACTTC
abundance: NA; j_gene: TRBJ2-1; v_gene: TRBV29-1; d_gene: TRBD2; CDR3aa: CSVGRERYNEQFF; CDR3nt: TGCAGCGTTGGGCGGGAGAGGTACAATGAGCAGTTCTTC
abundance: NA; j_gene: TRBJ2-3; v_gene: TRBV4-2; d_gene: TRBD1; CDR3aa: CASSQRQGVGTDTQYF; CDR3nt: TGTGCCAGCAGCCAGAGACAGGGGGTTGGGACAGATACGCAGTATTTT
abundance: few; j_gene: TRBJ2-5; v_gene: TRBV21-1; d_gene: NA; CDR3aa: CASSKPSSPRVQYF; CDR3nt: TGTGCCAGCAGCAAACCTTCTAGCCCCAGGGTCCAGTACTTC
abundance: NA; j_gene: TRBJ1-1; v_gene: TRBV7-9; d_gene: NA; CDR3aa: CARRPRNTEAFF; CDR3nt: TGTGCCAGACGCCCAAGAAACACTGAAGCTTTCTTT
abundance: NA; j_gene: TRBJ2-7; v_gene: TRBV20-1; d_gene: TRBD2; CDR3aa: CSATLAGYEQYF; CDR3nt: TGCAGTGCCACTCTAGCGGGGTACGAGCAGTACTTC
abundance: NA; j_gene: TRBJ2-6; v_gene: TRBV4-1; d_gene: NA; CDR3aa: CASSQERFSGANVLTF; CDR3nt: TGCGCCAGCAGCCAAGAGAGATTCTCTGGGGCCAACGTCCTGACTTTC
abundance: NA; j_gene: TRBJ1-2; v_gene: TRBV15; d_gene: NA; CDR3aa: CATSRDGWTGYGYTF; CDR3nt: TGTGCCACCAGCAGAGATGGTTGGACGGGATATGGCTACACCTTC
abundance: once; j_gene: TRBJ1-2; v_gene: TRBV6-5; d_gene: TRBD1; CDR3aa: CASSYRPGTGDYSYTF; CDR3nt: TGTGCCAGCAGTTACCGTCCCGGGACAGGGGACTATAGCTACACCTTC
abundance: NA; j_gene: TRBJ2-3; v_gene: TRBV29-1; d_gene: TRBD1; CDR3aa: CSVTGGSTDTQYF; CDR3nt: TGCAGCGTGACAGGGGGTTCTACAGATACGCAGTATTTT
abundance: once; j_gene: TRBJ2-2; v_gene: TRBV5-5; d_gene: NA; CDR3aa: CASSLWGPGELFF; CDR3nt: TGTGCCAGCAGCTTGTGGGGGCCCGGGGAGCTGTTTTTT
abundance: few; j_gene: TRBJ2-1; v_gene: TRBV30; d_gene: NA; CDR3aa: CAWTDYNEQFF; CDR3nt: TGTGCCTGGACCGATTACAATGAGCAGTTCTTC
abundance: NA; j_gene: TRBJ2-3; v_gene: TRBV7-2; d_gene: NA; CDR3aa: CASSLAGGTDTQYF; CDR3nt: TGTGCCAGCAGCTTAGCGGGGGGCACAGATACGCAGTATTTT
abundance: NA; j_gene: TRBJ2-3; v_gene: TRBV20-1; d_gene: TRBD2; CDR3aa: CSASLSGGVDTQYF; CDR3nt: TGCAGTGCTAGTCTAAGCGGGGGGGTAGATACGCAGTATTTT
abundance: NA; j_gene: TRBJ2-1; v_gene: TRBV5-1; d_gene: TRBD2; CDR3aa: CAGAPGLAPSSYNEQFF; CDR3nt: TGCGCCGGAGCGCCGGGACTAGCGCCGAGCTCCTACAATGAGCAGTTCTTC
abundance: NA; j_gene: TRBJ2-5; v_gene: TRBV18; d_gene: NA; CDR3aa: CASSPGTQETQYF; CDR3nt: TGTGCCAGCTCACCAGGGACCCAAGAGACCCAGTACTTC
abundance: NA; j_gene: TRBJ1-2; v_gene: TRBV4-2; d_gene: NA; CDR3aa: CASSQDLQSYGYTF; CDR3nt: TGTGCCAGCAGCCAAGATTTACAGTCCTATGGCTACACCTTC
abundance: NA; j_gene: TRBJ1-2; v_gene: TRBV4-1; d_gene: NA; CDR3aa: CASSPLQAYGYTF; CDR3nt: TGCGCCAGCAGCCCCCTCCAGGCCTATGGCTACACCTTC
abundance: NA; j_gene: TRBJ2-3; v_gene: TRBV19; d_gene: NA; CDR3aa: CASMVVAGTDTQYF; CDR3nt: TGTGCCAGTATGGTAGTAGCGGGCACAGATACGCAGTATTTT
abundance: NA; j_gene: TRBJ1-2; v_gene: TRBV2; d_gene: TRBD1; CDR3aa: CASSETRDRGGYTF; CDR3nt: TGTGCCAGCAGTGAAACTAGGGACAGGGGAGGCTACACCTTC
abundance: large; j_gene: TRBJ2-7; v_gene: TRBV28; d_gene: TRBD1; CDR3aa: CATSGTVYEQYF; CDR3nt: TGTGCCACGTCCGGGACAGTCTACGAGCAGTACTTC
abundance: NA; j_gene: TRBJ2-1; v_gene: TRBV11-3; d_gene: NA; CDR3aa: CASSVRPGPYNEQFF; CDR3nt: TGTGCCAGCAGCGTCCGGCCCGGACCCTACAATGAGCAGTTCTTC
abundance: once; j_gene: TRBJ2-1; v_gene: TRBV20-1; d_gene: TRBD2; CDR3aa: CSASREGDEQFF; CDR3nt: TGCAGTGCTAGCAGGGAGGGCGATGAGCAGTTCTTC
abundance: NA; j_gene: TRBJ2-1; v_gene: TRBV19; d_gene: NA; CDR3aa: CASSIPQGRHNEQFF; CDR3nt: TGTGCCAGTAGTATACCCCAGGGGCGACACAATGAGCAGTTCTTC
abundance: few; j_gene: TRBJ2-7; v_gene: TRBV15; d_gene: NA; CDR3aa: CATSRANSYEQYF; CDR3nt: TGTGCCACCAGCAGAGCCAACAGCTACGAGCAGTACTTC